Each of the 12 T cell receptor beta chains below was sequenced from the same sample in a study of T cell responses to AZD1222 COVID-19 vaccine. Sequencing used immunoSEQ multiplex PCR; TCRdb keeps in-frame clones, though not all of them. The sample carries roughly 150,000 clones, over 75% recorded once. This specimen was peripheral blood, taken on day 0 of AZD1222 vaccination. The receptors were sampled from an adult in good health.

This chain joins TRBV6-5 and TRBJ1-3; 8 nucleotides match TRBD1. Germline CDR1 MNHEY, CDR2 SVGAGI. The CDR3 spans 13 residues. J was trimmed by 7 bases and V by 6 bases; bases with no gene match: 5. The CDR3 DNA reads TGTGCCAGCAGAGACAGGGGTACGAACACCATATATTTT. This encodes CASRDRGTNTIYF.

This rearrangement joins TRBV5-1 to TRBJ2-5; 12 nucleotides align to TRBD2. Losses at the gene ends were 1 base for V and 5 bases for J; bases not matched to a gene: 0. CDR1 and CDR2 from the germline V gene are SGHRS and YFSETQ. The CDR3 spans 14 residues. CDR3 sequence: CASSLTSGGETQYF. The DNA of the CDR3 is TGCGCCAGCAGCTTGACTAGCGGGGGGGAGACCCAGTACTTC.

The chain is built from TRBV5-6 and TRBJ1-6; D not certain. The germline CDR1 and CDR2 sequences are SGHDT and YYEEEE. The CDR3 has 16 amino acids. Deletions cut 1 base from V and 0 bases from J, with 8 bases between. The CDR3 bases are TGTGCCAGCAGCTTGCTGACGAGCTCCTATAATTCACCCCTCCACTTT. Its translation: CASSLLTSSYNSPLHF.

The chain joins TRBV6-4 to TRBJ2-2, with D possibly TRBD2 on 6 matching bases. This CDR3 has 15 amino acids. V dropped 3 bases and J dropped 4 bases, with 12 bases sitting between them. The germline gives CDR1 MRHNA, CDR2 SNTAGT. The CDR3 is CASSESGESTGELFF. The CDR3 DNA is TGTGCCAGCAGTGAATCGGGGGAAAGCACCGGGGAGCTGTTTTTT.

This sequence joins TRBV2 and TRBJ1-2; no firm D call. CDR3 size: 13 residues. The ends were cut back, 7 bases at V and 2 bases at J, with 11 bases in the middle. Germline V gives CDR1 SNHLY, CDR2 FYNNEI. The CDR3 sequence: CASTPSRNYGYTF. The CDR3 DNA sequence: TGTGCCAGCACCCCTTCACGGAACTATGGCTACACCTTC.

The CDR3 here is CASIEATNEQFF. The CDR3 region has the DNA TGTGCCAGCATCGAGGCGACCAATGAGCAGTTCTTC. The rearrangement joins TRBV2 to TRBJ2-1; the D is unclear. The V end lost 7 bases, the J end lost 6 bases, and 10 bases lay between the germline ends. Germline loops: CDR1 SNHLY, CDR2 FYNNEI. The length of the CDR3 is 12 residues.

The gene calls are TRBV19 and TRBJ2-7, with 8 bases identical to TRBD2. Germline V gives CDR1 LNHDA, CDR2 SQIVND (reference sequence). The junction had 9 bases not matched to a gene; V was cut back by 5 bases and J by 0 bases. The CDR3 loop spans 16 amino acids. CDR3 region: CASSRTGGASSYEQYF. CDR3 DNA: TGTGCCAGTAGTCGGACGGGGGGGGCGAGCTCCTACGAGCAGTACTTC. Based on the CDR3 plus reference TRBV19 and TRBJ2-7, the full variable domain is DGGITQSPKYLFRKEGQNVTLSCEQNLNHDAMYWYRQDPGQGLRLIYYSQIVNDFQKGDIAEGYSVSREKKESFPLTVTSAQKNPTAFYLCASSRTGGASSYEQYFGPGTRLTVT.

This clone was recorded only once. This chain links TRBV2 with TRBJ1-5; 8 bases are a match to TRBD1. V lost 6 bases to trimming and J lost 2 bases; unmatched junction nucleotides: 9. The germline CDR1 and CDR2 sequences are SNHLY and FYNNEI. CDR3 length: 16 amino acids. The CDR3: CASRATDRGGNQPQHF. The CDR3, as DNA: TGTGCCAGCAGGGCGACCGACAGGGGAGGCAATCAGCCCCAGCATTTT.

This clone was recorded once. This rearrangement joins TRBV5-1 to TRBJ2-7; D not resolved. The CDR3 runs 13 residues. With 0 bases removed from V and 8 bases from J, the gap between germline ends came to 12 bases. The germline V gene encodes CDR1 SGHRS and CDR2 YFSETQ. CDR3 DNA sequence: TGCGCCAGCAGCTTGGCGGGCAGGTCGCAGCAGTACTTC. It is translated as CASSLAGRSQQYF.

This rearrangement joins TRBV5-1 to TRBJ2-7; D could derive from TRBD1 or TRBD2 (5 bases each). Trimming took 4 bases from V and 3 from J, leaving 8 bases between them. The CDR3 is 12 amino acids. Germline-derived CDR1 and CDR2 are SGHRS and YFSETQ. The CDR3 reads CASSGGIYEQYF. Written as DNA, the CDR3 is TGCGCCAGCAGCGGGGGAATCTACGAGCAGTACTTC.

V is TRBV7-9 and J is TRBJ2-1; tentatively, D is TRBD1 or TRBD2 (5 bases each). CDR3 size: 13 residues. The germline gives CDR1 SEHNR, CDR2 FQNEAQ (reference sequence). The germline V and J ends were trimmed by 2 bases and 12 bases, with 14 bases remaining between them. The CDR3 DNA is TGTGCCAGCAGCTTAATCGAGTGGGACGGGCAGTTCTTC. Translation: CASSLIEWDGQFF.

The chain recombines TRBV11-2 with TRBJ1-6; tentative D call: TRBD1 (5 bases). The CDR3 has 15 amino acids. CDR1 and CDR2 from the germline V gene are SGHAT and FQNNGV. V gave up 5 bases and J gave up 6 bases, with 14 bases separating them. The CDR3 DNA reads TGTGCCAGCAGCCCTCCGGGGCTGGGTAATTCACCCCTCCACTTT. Protein sequence: CASSPPGLGNSPLHF.